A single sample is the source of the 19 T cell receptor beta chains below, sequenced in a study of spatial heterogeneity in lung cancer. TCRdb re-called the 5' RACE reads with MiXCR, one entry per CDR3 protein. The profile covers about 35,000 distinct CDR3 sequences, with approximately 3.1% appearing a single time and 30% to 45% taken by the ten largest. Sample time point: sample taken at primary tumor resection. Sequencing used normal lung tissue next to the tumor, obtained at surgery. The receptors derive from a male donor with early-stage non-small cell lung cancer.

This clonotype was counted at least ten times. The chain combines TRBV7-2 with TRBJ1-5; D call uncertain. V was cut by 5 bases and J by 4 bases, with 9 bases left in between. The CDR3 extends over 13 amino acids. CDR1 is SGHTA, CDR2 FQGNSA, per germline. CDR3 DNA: TGTGCCAGCAGCCCAGACATGAATCAGCCCCAGCATTTT. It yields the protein CASSPDMNQPQHF.

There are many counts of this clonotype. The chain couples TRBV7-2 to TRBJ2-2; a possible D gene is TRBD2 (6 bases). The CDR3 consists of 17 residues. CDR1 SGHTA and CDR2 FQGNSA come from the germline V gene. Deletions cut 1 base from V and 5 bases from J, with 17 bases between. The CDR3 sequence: CASSLVHAGRQTGELFF. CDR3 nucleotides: TGTGCCAGCAGCTTAGTTCACGCGGGACGGCAGACCGGGGAGCTGTTTTTT.

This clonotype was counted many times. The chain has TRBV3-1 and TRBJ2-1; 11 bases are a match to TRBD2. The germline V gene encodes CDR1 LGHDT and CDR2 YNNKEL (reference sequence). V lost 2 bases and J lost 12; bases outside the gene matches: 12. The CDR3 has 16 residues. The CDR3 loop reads CASSQTLAGGTLGQFF. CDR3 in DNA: TGTGCCAGCAGCCAAACCCTAGCGGGAGGAACCTTAGGGCAGTTCTTC.

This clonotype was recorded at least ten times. Here the CDR3 reads CASTFDHSSYNEQFF. CDR3 DNA sequence: TGTGCCAGTACCTTCGACCACAGCTCCTACAATGAGCAGTTCTTC. The rearrangement uses TRBV11-1 and TRBJ2-1; D call uncertain. Germline V gene data show CDR1 as SGHAT and CDR2 as FQDESV (reference sequence). The CDR3 loop spans 15 amino acids. Trimming cost V 9 bases and J 0 bases, with 15 bases left between them.

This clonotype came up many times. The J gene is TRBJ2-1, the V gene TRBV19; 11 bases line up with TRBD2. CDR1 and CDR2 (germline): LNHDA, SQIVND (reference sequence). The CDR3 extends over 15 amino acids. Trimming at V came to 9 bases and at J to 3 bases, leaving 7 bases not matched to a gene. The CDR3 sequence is CASTMTSGDYNEQFF. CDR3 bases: TGTGCCAGCACCATGACTAGCGGGGACTACAATGAGCAGTTCTTC.

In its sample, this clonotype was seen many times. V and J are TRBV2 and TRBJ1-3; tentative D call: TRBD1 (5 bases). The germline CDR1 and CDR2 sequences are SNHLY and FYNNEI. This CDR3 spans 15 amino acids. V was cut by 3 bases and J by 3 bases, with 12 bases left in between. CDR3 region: CASSEVPGRGNTIYF. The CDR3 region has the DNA TGTGCCAGCAGTGAGGTGCCGGGACGTGGAAACACCATATATTTT.

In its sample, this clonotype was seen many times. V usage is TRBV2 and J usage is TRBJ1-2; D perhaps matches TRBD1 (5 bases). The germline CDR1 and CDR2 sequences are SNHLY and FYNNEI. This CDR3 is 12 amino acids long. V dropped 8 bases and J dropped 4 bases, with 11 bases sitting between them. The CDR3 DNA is TGTGCCAGCGACAGTCGAGCCTATGGCTACACCTTC. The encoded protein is CASDSRAYGYTF.

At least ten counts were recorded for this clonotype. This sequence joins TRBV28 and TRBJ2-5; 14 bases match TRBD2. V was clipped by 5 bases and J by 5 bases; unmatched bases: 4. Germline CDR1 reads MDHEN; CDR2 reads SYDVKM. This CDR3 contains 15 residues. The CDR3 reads CASSTRTSGGETQYF. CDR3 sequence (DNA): TGTGCCAGCAGTACCCGGACTAGCGGGGGGGAGACCCAGTACTTC.

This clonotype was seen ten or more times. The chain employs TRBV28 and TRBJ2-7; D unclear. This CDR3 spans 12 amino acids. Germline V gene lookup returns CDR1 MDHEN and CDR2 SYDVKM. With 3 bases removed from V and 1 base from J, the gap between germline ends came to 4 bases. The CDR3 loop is CASSLTSYEQYF. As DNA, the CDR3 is TGTGCCAGCAGTTTGACGTCCTACGAGCAGTACTTC.

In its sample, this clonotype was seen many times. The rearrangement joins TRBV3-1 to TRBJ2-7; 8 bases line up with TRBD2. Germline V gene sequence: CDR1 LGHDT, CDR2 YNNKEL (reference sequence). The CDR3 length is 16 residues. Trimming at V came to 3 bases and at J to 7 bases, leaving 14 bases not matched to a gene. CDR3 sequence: CASSHRGLARRGEQYF. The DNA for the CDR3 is TGTGCCAGCAGCCATCGTGGACTAGCCCGTCGTGGGGAGCAGTACTTC.

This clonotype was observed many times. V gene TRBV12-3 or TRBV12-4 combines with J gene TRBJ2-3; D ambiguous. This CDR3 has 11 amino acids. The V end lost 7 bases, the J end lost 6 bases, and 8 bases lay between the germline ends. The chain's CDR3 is CASTSLDTQYF. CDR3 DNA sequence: TGTGCCAGCACCTCACTTGATACGCAGTATTTT.

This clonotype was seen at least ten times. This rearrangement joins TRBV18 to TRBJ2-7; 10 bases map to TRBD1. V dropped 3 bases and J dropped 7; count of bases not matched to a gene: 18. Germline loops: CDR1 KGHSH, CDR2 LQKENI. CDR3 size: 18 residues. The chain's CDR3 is CASSPTGGIGPSGGEQYF. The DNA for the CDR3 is TGTGCCAGCTCACCGACAGGGGGCATCGGTCCTTCCGGTGGGGAGCAGTACTTC. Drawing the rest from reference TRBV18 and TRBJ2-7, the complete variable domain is NAGVMQNPRHLVRRRGQEARLRCSPMKGHSHVYWYRQLPEEGLKFMVYLQKENIIDESGMPKERFSAEFPKEGPSILRIQQVVRGDSAAYFCASSPTGGIGPSGGEQYFGPGTRLTVT.

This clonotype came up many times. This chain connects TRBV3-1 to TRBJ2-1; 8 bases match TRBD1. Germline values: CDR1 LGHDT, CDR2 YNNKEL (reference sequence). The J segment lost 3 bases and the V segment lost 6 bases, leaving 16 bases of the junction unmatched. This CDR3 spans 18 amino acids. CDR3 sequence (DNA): TGTGCCAGCAGAGACATCGGGACAGGCCGGGCAGACTACAATGAGCAGTTCTTC. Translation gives CASRDIGTGRADYNEQFF.

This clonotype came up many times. CDR3 sequence (DNA): TGTGCCACTGCGGGGGGACTAACCTCACCCCTCCACTTT. Its translation is CATAGGLTSPLHF. The gene calls are TRBV15 and TRBJ1-6; D is perhaps TRBD1 (5 bases). V was pared by 9 bases and J by 10 bases, with 16 bases between. Germline V gene data show CDR1 as LNHNV and CDR2 as YYDKDF (reference sequence). CDR3 length equals 13 residues. Looking up the rest from reference TRBV15 and TRBJ1-6 gives the full variable domain: DAMVIQNPRYQVTQFGKPVTLSCSQTLNHNVMYWYQQKSSQAPKLLFHYYDKDFNNEADTPDNFQSRRPNTSFCFLDIRSPGLGDTAMYLCATAGGLTSPLHFGNGTRLTVT.

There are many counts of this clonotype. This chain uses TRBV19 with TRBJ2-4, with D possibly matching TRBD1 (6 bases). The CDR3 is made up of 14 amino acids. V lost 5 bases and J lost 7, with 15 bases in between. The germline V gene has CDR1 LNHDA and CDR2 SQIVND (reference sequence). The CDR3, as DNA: TGTGCCAGTAGTGCCCCGACAGGAGGTAACATTCAGTACTTC. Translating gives CASSAPTGGNIQYF.

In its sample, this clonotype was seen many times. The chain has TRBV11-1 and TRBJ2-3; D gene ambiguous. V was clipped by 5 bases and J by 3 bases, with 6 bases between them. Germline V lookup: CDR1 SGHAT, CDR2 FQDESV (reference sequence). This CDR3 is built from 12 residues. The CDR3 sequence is CASSPQTDTQYF. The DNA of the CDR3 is TGTGCCAGCAGCCCCCAGACAGATACGCAGTATTTT.

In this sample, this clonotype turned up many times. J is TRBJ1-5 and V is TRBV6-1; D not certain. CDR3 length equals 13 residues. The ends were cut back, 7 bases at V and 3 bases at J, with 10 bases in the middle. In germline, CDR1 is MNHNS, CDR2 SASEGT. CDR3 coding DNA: TGTGCCAGCACCCCCCAAGTCAATCAGCCCCAGCATTTT. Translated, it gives CASTPQVNQPQHF.

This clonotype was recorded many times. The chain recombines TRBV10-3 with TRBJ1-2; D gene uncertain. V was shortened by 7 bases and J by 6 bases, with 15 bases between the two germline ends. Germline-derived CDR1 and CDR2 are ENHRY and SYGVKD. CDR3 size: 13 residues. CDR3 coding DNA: TGTGCCATCACCAACAATAAAGAGAATGGCTACACCTTC. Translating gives CAITNNKENGYTF.

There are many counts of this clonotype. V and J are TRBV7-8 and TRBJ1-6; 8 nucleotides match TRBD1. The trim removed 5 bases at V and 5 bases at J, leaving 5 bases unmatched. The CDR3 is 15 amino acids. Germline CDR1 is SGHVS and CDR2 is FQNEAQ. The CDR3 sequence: CASSPDRVDNSPLHF. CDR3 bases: TGTGCCAGCAGCCCGGACAGGGTCGATAATTCACCCCTCCACTTT.